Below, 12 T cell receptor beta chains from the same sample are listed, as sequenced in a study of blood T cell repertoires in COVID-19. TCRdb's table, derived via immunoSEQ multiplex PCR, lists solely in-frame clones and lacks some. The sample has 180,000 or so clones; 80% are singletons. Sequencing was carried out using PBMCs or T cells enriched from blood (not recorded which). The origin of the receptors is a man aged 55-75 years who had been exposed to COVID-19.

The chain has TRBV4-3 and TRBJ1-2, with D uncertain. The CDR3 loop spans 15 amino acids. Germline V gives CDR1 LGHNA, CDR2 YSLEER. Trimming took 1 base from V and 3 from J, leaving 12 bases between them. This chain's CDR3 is CASSQAVLLDYGYTF. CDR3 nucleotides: TGCGCCAGCAGCCAAGCCGTTCTACTGGACTATGGCTACACCTTC.

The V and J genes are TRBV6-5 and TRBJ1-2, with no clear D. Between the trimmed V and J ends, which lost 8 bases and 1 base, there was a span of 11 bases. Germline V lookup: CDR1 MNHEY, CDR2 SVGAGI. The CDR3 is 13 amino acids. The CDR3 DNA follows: TGTGCCAGCCGTAGAGGAAATAACTATGGCTACACCTTC. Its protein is CASRRGNNYGYTF.

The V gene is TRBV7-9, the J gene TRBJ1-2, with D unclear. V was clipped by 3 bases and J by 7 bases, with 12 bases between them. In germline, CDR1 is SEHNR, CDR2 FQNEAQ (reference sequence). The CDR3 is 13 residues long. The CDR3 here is CASSFDGLGGYTF. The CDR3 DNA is TGTGCCAGCAGCTTTGACGGGTTGGGTGGCTACACCTTC.

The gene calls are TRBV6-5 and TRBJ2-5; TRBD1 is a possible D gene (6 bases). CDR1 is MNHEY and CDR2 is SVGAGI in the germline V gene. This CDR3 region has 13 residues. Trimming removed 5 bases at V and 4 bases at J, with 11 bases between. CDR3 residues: CASSQGTRETQYF. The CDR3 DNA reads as TGTGCCAGCAGTCAGGGGACCCGAGAGACCCAGTACTTC.

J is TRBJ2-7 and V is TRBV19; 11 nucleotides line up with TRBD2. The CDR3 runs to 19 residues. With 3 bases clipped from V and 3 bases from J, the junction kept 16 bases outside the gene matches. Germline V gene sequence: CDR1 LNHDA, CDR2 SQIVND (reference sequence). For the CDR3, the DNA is TGTGCCAGTAGTATCATGGTTAATCGCTTGGGACTAGCGGACTACGAGCAGTACTTC. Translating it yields CASSIMVNRLGLADYEQYF.

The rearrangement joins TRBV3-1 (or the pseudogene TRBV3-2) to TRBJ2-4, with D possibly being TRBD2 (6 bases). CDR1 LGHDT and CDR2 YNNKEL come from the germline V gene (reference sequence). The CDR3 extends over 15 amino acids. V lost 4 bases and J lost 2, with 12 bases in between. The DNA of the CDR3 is TGTGCCAGCAGCCGCTTGCGGGGTTCCAAAAACATTCAGTACTTC. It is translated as CASSRLRGSKNIQYF.

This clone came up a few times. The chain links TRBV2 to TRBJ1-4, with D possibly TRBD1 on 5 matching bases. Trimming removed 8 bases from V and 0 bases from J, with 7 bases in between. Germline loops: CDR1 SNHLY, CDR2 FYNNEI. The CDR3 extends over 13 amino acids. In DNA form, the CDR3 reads TGTGCCAGCGACAGCGCAACTAATGAAAAACTGTTTTTT. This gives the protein CASDSATNEKLFF.

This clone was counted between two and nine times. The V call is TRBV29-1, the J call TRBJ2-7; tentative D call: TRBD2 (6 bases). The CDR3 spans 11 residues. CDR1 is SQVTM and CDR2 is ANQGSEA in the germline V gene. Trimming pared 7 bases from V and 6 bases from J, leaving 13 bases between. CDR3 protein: CSARDFSEQYF. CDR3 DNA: TGCAGCGCTCGGGACTTTAGCGAGCAGTACTTC.

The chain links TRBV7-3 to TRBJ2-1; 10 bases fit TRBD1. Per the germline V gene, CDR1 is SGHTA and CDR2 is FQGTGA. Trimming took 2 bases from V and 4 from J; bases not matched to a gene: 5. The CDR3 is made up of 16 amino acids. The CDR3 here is CASSLPGQGGYNEQFF. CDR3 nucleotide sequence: TGTGCCAGCAGCTTACCAGGACAGGGGGGGTACAATGAGCAGTTCTTC.

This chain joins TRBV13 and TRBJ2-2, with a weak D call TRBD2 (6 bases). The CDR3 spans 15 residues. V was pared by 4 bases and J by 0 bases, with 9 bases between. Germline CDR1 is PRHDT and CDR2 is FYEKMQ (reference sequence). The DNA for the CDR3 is TGTGCCAGCAGCTCCCGCGGGGCGAACACCGGGGAGCTGTTTTTT. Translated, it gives CASSSRGANTGELFF.

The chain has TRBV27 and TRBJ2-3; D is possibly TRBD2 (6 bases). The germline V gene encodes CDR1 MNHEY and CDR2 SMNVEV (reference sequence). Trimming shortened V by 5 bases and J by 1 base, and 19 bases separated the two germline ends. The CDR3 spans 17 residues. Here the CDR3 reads CASSPRGGFFGTDTQYF. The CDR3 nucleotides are TGTGCCAGCAGTCCTCGGGGAGGATTCTTCGGCACAGATACGCAGTATTTT.

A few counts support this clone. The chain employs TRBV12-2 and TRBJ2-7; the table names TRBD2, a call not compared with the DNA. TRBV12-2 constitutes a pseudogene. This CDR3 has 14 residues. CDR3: CASRSGGITYEQYF. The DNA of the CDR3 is TGTGCAAGTCGCTCGGGGGGGATCACCTACGAGCAGTACTTC.